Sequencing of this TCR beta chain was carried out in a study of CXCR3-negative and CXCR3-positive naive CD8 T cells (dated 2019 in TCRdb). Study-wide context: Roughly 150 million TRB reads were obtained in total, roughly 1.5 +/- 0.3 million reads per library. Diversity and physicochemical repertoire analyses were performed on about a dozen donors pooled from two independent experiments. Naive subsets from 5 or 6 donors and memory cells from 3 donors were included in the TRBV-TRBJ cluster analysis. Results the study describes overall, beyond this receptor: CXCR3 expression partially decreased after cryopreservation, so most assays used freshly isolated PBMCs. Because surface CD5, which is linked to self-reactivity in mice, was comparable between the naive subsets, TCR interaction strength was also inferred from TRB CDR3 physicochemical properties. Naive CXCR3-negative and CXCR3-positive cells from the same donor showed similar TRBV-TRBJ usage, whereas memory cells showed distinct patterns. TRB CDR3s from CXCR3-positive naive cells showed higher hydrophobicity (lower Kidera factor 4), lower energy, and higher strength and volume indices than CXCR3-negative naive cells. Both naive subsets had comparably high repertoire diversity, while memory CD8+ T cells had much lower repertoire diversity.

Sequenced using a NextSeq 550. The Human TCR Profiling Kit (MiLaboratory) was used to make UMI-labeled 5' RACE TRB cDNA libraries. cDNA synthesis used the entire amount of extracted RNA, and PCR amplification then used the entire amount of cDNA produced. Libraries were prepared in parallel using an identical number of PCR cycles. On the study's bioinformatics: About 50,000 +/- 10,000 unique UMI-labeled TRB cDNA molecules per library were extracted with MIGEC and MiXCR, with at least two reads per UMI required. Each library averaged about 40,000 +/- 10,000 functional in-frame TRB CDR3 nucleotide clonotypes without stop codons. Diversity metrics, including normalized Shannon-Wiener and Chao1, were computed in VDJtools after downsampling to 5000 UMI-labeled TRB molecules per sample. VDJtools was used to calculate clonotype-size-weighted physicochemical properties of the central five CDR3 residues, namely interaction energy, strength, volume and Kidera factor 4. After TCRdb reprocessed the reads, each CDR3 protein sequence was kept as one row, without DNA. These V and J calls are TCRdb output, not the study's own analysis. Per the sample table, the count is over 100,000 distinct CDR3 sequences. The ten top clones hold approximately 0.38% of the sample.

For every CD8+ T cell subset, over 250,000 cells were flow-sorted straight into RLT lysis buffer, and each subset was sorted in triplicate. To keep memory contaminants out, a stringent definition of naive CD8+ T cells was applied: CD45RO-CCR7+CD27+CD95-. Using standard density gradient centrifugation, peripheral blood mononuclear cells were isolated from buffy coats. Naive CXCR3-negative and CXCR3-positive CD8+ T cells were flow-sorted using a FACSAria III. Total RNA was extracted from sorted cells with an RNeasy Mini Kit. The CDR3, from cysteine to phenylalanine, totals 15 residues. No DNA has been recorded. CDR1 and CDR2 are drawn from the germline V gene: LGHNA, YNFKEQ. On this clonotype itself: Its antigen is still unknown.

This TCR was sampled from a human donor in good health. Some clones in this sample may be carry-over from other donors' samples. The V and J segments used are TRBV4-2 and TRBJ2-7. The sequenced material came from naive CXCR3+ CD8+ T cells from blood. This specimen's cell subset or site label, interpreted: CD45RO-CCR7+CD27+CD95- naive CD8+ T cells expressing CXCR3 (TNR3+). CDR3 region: CASSQKSGARYEQYF.